These 27 T cell receptor beta chains were sequenced from one sample in a study of human T cells and chemical hapten exposure. TCRdb reanalysed the RACE reads using MiXCR and keeps one entry per CDR3 protein. Among 100,000 to 150,000 distinct CDR3 sequences, roughly 13% were seen once, and the ten largest hold 0.7% to 0.95%. Specified time point: patch test 1, 2 weeks after DPC sensitization. Documented treatment: therapeutic diphenylcyclopropenone sensitization with weekly scalp DPC. Sequencing used whole blood, obtained in connection with sensitization to the hapten diphenylcyclopropenone (DPC). The receptors come from a man aged 18-30 years with alopecia areata. Some clones in this sample may be carry-over from other donors' samples.

This sequence joins TRBV18 and TRBJ1-6; D is unclear. This CDR3 is 15 amino acids long. With 6 bases removed from V and 3 bases from J, the gap between germline ends came to 12 bases. Germline CDR1 KGHSH, CDR2 LQKENI. The DNA of the CDR3 is TGTGCCAGCTCTCCGGGAGAACTCTATAATTCACCCCTCCACTTT. Encoded protein: CASSPGELYNSPLHF.

This clonotype has just a few counts. The V call is TRBV11-2, the J call TRBJ2-7, with D maybe TRBD1 (5 bases). V was clipped by 3 bases and J by 2 bases, with 14 bases between them. The CDR3 totals 15 residues. The germline V gene encodes CDR1 SGHAT and CDR2 FQNNGV. In nucleotides, the CDR3 is TGTGCCAGCAGCTTCCCCAGGGTTCCTACCTACGAGCAGTACTTC. Translated: CASSFPRVPTYEQYF.

This clonotype was seen a few times. The chain links TRBV11-2 to TRBJ1-5; D is ambiguous. This CDR3 is 15 amino acids long. The germline V gene encodes CDR1 SGHAT and CDR2 FQNNGV. The ends were cut back, 3 bases at V and 0 bases at J, with 9 bases in the middle. In nucleotides, the CDR3 is TGTGCCAGCAGCTTGACGGGGAATAGCAATCAGCCCCAGCATTTT. Residues: CASSLTGNSNQPQHF.

The chain employs TRBV7-9 and TRBJ1-1; the match to TRBD1 covers 7 bases. V trimming: 5 bases; J trimming: 7 bases; junction bases outside the gene matches: 16. This CDR3 comprises 16 residues. Germline V lookup: CDR1 SEHNR, CDR2 FQNEAQ (reference sequence). The CDR3 coding sequence is TGTGCCAGCAGCCCCTGGGGACAGAGCCGAACTTTTGAAGCTTTCTTT. Amino acids: CASSPWGQSRTFEAFF.

The genes are TRBV29-1 and TRBJ2-2; no reliable D call. The germline V and J ends were trimmed by 6 bases and 4 bases, with 6 bases remaining between them. Germline CDR1 SQVTM, CDR2 ANQGSEA. This CDR3 comprises 11 residues. The CDR3 here is CSVLITGELFF. Written as DNA, the CDR3 is TGCAGCGTCCTTATCACCGGGGAGCTGTTTTTT.

This clonotype has a handful of counts. The J gene is TRBJ2-3, the V gene TRBV18; D may be TRBD1 or TRBD2 (5 bases each). The CDR3 has 14 amino acids. CDR1 is KGHSH and CDR2 is LQKENI in the germline V gene. The ends were cut back, 1 base at V and 6 bases at J, with 11 bases in the middle. CDR3 coding DNA: TGTGCCAGCTCACCACGGTCAGGGACGGATACGCAGTATTTT. Translating it yields CASSPRSGTDTQYF.

The rearrangement uses TRBV3-1 and TRBJ2-1; D is perhaps TRBD1 (5 bases). The V gene lost 3 bases and the J gene lost 0 bases, with 9 bases spanning the gap. Germline V gene lookup returns CDR1 LGHDT and CDR2 YNNKEL (reference sequence). The CDR3 is made up of 15 amino acids. The CDR3 reads CASSQAGISYNEQFF. The CDR3 nucleotides read TGTGCCAGCAGCCAGGCAGGGATCTCCTACAATGAGCAGTTCTTC.

The chain uses TRBV4-3 and TRBJ2-6; 8 nucleotides line up with TRBD1. V shed 5 bases, J shed 0 bases, and the junction held 9 bases outside the gene matches. Germline-derived CDR1 and CDR2 are LGHNA and YSLEER. This CDR3 has 18 amino acids. The CDR3 nucleotides are TGCGCCAGCAGCAATGCAGGGGGCTTAAACTCTGGGGCCAACGTCCTGACTTTC. As protein: CASSNAGGLNSGANVLTF.

This clonotype has just a few counts. The chain is built from TRBV4-2 and TRBJ1-5, with D hard to call. V dropped 0 bases and J dropped 7 bases, with 22 bases sitting between them. Germline CDR1 LGHNA, CDR2 YNFKEQ. This CDR3 contains 18 residues. CDR3 in amino acids: CASSQDKSPTLALQPQHF. The CDR3 DNA is TGTGCCAGCAGCCAAGATAAGTCCCCAACCCTGGCCTTACAGCCCCAGCATTTT.

This sequence joins TRBV19 and TRBJ2-1; the D is unclear. V was trimmed by 0 bases and J by 9 bases, leaving 6 bases between them. There are 12 residues in the CDR3. In germline, CDR1 is LNHDA, CDR2 SQIVND (reference sequence). CDR3 protein: CASSIEGIEQFF. The CDR3, as DNA: TGTGCCAGTAGTATAGAGGGAATTGAGCAGTTCTTC.

The CDR3 sequence: CSVEPSTGRETQYF. The CDR3 DNA reads TGCAGCGTTGAACCCTCGACAGGGAGAGAGACCCAGTACTTC. The chain employs TRBV29-1 and TRBJ2-5; 7 bases agree with TRBD1. The germline CDR1 and CDR2 sequences are SQVTM and ANQGSEA. The V gene end was trimmed by 2 bases and the J gene end by 4 bases; junction bases not matched to a gene: 7. This CDR3 is built from 14 residues.

This rearrangement joins TRBV10-3 to TRBJ2-1; 13 nucleotides line up with TRBD2. From germline, CDR1 is ENHRY and CDR2 SYGVKD. This CDR3 spans 17 amino acids. The trim removed 4 bases at V and 7 bases at J, leaving 10 bases unmatched. The CDR3 DNA reads as TGTGCCATCAGTGTCGGACTAGCGGGGGCCTTGAGTAATGAGCAGTTCTTC. It translates to CAISVGLAGALSNEQFF.

This clonotype was seen ten or more times. The chain recombines TRBV15 with TRBJ2-2, with a possible D match to TRBD2 (6 bases). Trimming cost V 9 bases and J 7 bases, with 21 bases left between them. Germline assignment: CDR1 LNHNV and CDR2 YYDKDF (reference sequence). This CDR3 is built from 15 residues. CDR3 DNA sequence: TGTGCCACAACCCGGGCCCCCGCGGGGAGCGGGGAGCTGTTTTTT. As protein: CATTRAPAGSGELFF. Full variable domain (missing parts from reference TRBV15 and TRBJ2-2): DAMVIQNPRYQVTQFGKPVTLSCSQTLNHNVMYWYQQKSSQAPKLLFHYYDKDFNNEADTPDNFQSRRPNTSFCFLDIRSPGLGDTAMYLCATTRAPAGSGELFFGEGSRLTVL.

The sample holds a few counts of this clonotype. This chain links TRBV3-1 with TRBJ1-4; no reliable D call. There are 16 residues in the CDR3. V dropped 4 bases and J dropped 0 bases, with 12 bases sitting between them. Germline loops: CDR1 LGHDT, CDR2 YNNKEL (reference sequence). For the CDR3, the DNA is TGTGCCAGCAGCCGCCCCCCCGATACAACTAATGAAAAACTGTTTTTT. Translation: CASSRPPDTTNEKLFF.

This clonotype was seen only a few times. V is TRBV11-2 and J is TRBJ2-5, with 10 nucleotides matching TRBD2. With 1 base clipped from V and 3 bases from J, the junction kept 2 bases outside the gene matches. There are 15 residues in the CDR3. The germline CDR1 and CDR2 sequences are SGHAT and FQNNGV. This chain's CDR3 is CASSLALAGEETQYF. The CDR3 nucleotides are TGTGCCAGCAGCTTAGCTCTAGCGGGGGAAGAGACCCAGTACTTC.

This clonotype occurred a few times. The J gene is TRBJ2-1, the V gene TRBV10-3, with 7 nucleotides matching TRBD1. V gave up 10 bases and J gave up 0 bases; unmatched junction bases: 9. This CDR3 is built from 15 residues. CDR1 ENHRY and CDR2 SYGVKD come from the germline V gene. CDR3 residues: CANGDRASSYNEQFF. CDR3 bases: TGTGCCAACGGAGACAGGGCGAGCTCCTACAATGAGCAGTTCTTC.

There are a few counts of this clonotype. The chain couples TRBV6-5 to TRBJ1-2; TRBD1 matches at 7 bases. Germline CDR1 MNHEY, CDR2 SVGAGI. This CDR3 contains 15 residues. V lost 3 bases, J lost 5 bases, and 9 bases stayed unmatched. The CDR3 reads CASSYRDSSGYGYTF. The CDR3 DNA reads TGTGCCAGCAGTTATCGGGACAGCTCTGGATATGGCTACACCTTC.

This clonotype appeared a few times. The gene calls are TRBV5-6 and TRBJ2-7; D gene unclear. Germline V CDR1 and CDR2: SGHDT, YYEEEE. The V gene lost 4 bases and the J gene lost 2 bases, with 13 bases spanning the gap. The CDR3 sequence is 14 residues long. The CDR3 DNA follows: TGTGCCAGCAGCCGATTTTGGCCGACCTACGAGCAGTACGTC. Translating it yields CASSRFWPTYEQYV.

This clonotype was seen only a few times. The chain combines TRBV18 with TRBJ2-4; D not resolved. This CDR3 spans 17 amino acids. The V gene's germline CDR1 is KGHSH and CDR2 LQKENI. The V end lost 0 bases, the J end lost 1 base, and 13 bases lay between the germline ends. In nucleotides, the CDR3 is TGTGCCAGCTCACCACCTGACGCGGTGGTGGCCAAAAACATTCAGTACTTC. Translation: CASSPPDAVVAKNIQYF.

This clonotype was recorded at least ten times. V and J are TRBV4-1 and TRBJ1-1; a possible D gene is TRBD1 (6 bases). This CDR3 has 14 amino acids. Germline assignment: CDR1 MGHRA and CDR2 YSYEKL. The V end lost 3 bases, the J end lost 3 bases, and 11 bases lay between the germline ends. CDR3 coding DNA: TGCGCCAGCAGCCAGGGTTACAGGGACACTGAAGCTTTCTTT. Protein sequence: CASSQGYRDTEAFF.

This clonotype was found a few times. This rearrangement joins TRBV6-1 to TRBJ1-5; D is uncertain. CDR1 and CDR2 (germline): MNHNS, SASEGT. CDR3 size: 13 residues. With 0 bases removed from V and 7 bases from J, the gap between germline ends came to 7 bases. This CDR3 reads CASSEAWNQPQHF. For the CDR3, the DNA is TGTGCCAGCAGTGAAGCGTGGAACCAGCCCCAGCATTTT.

The rearrangement joins TRBV6-2 or TRBV6-3 to TRBJ2-5; D is undetermined. Germline V gives CDR1 MNHEY, CDR2 SVGEGT. The CDR3 runs to 13 residues. V shed 6 bases and J shed 1 base, with 9 bases lying between them. This CDR3 is CASRGPSQETQYF. Written as DNA, the CDR3 is TGTGCCAGCAGGGGCCCGAGCCAAGAGACCCAGTACTTC.

This sequence joins TRBV9 and TRBJ1-5; TRBD1 matches at 7 bases. With V trimmed by 2 bases and J by 5 bases, 7 bases remained unmatched. CDR3 length equals 15 residues. Germline V gene sequence: CDR1 SGDLS, CDR2 YYNGEE. CDR3 DNA sequence: TGTGCCAGCAGCGTTACAGGGGCGAGGGATCAGCCCCAGCATTTT. Translating gives CASSVTGARDQPQHF.

This clonotype was detected only once. V usage is TRBV19 and J usage is TRBJ1-4; no clear D. Germline V gives CDR1 LNHDA, CDR2 SQIVND (reference sequence). The CDR3 is made up of 15 amino acids. V shed 1 base and J shed 7 bases, with 13 bases lying between them. Here the CDR3 reads CASSIARHWTEKLFF. The DNA for the CDR3 is TGTGCCAGTAGTATAGCGCGGCATTGGACTGAAAAACTGTTTTTT.

This clonotype was counted only a few times. This chain connects TRBV29-1 to TRBJ2-5; 8 nucleotides line up with TRBD1. This CDR3 spans 13 amino acids. The germline V gene encodes CDR1 SQVTM and CDR2 ANQGSEA. The ends lost 3 bases at V and 5 bases at J; junction bases unmatched: 5. CDR3 amino acids: CSVDGQGAETQYF. CDR3 nucleotide sequence: TGCAGCGTTGACGGCCAGGGGGCGGAGACCCAGTACTTC.

Many counts were recorded for this clonotype. The CDR3 here is CASRPRDGPYEQYF. In DNA, the CDR3 is TGTGCCAGCAGGCCGAGGGACGGACCCTACGAGCAGTACTTC. The chain combines TRBV7-2 with TRBJ2-7; either TRBD1 or TRBD2 may supply D (5 bases each). Germline assignment: CDR1 SGHTA and CDR2 FQGNSA. Between the trimmed V and J ends, which lost 6 bases and 2 bases, there was a span of 14 bases. The CDR3 has 14 amino acids.

This clonotype was detected only a few times. CDR3 sequence: CASSPGLAGLSGELFF. The CDR3 DNA reads as TGTGCCAGCAGTCCCGGACTAGCGGGGTTATCCGGGGAGCTGTTTTTT. V and J are TRBV6-6 and TRBJ2-2, with 12 nucleotides matching TRBD2. Germline values: CDR1 MNHNY, CDR2 SVGAGI (reference sequence). The CDR3 totals 16 residues. V shed 5 bases and J 6 bases; nucleotides not matched to a gene: 7.